One and the same sample provided the 5 T cell receptor beta chains below, sequenced in a study of identical twins. TCRdb re-called the 5' RACE reads with MiXCR, one entry per CDR3 protein. The repertoire includes roughly 1.6 million distinct CDR3 sequences, 32% of them detected once, and less than 0.35% sits in the top ten. Input material: cord blood. These receptors all come from a newborn girl in good health.

This clonotype appeared a few times. The chain carries TRBV20-1 and TRBJ2-1; 11 bases are a match to TRBD2. V lost 5 bases, J lost 4 bases, and 7 bases stayed unmatched. This CDR3 is 15 amino acids long. Looked up from germline, CDR1 is DFQATT and CDR2 is SNEGSKA (reference sequence). This CDR3 is CSASTLAGEYNEQFF. CDR3 sequence (DNA): TGCAGTGCTTCAACACTAGCGGGGGAGTACAATGAGCAGTTCTTC.

This chain connects TRBV29-1 to TRBJ1-1; unclear D gene. Trimming cost V 4 bases and J 0 bases, with 12 bases left between them. The CDR3 has 14 amino acids. Germline V lookup: CDR1 SQVTM, CDR2 ANQGSEA. The CDR3 DNA is TGCAGCGTTGGAAGCACGGGGATGAACACTGAAGCTTTCTTT. Its translation: CSVGSTGMNTEAFF.

The gene calls are TRBV28 and TRBJ1-5; maybe TRBD1 (6 bases). This CDR3 region has 13 residues. CDR1 and CDR2 (germline): MDHEN, SYDVKM. V was cut by 9 bases and J by 9 bases, with 18 bases left in between. The CDR3 spells CARPSGGLRPQHF. In nucleotides, the CDR3 is TGTGCCAGGCCATCGGGGGGCCTTCGGCCCCAGCATTTT.

This clonotype was counted only a few times. This rearrangement joins TRBV20-1 to TRBJ2-7; D is uncertain. CDR1 DFQATT and CDR2 SNEGSKA come from the germline V gene (reference sequence). The V gene lost 3 bases and the J gene lost 2 bases, with 8 bases spanning the gap. The CDR3 has 12 amino acids. The CDR3, as DNA: TGCAGTGCTAGGCGCGGTCCCTACGAGCAGTACTTC. It translates to CSARRGPYEQYF.

This clonotype turned up a few times. V and J are TRBV3-1 and TRBJ1-5; D unresolved. The CDR3 sequence is 15 residues long. V shed 4 bases and J shed 0 bases, with 10 bases lying between them. Germline CDR1 and CDR2: LGHDT and YNNKEL (reference sequence). The chain's CDR3 is CASSPYGHSNQPQHF. Written as DNA, the CDR3 is TGTGCCAGCAGCCCCTACGGGCATAGCAATCAGCCCCAGCATTTT.